The clone carrying this T cell receptor beta chain has a count of ten or more. The data belong to a study of low-dose radiotherapy and immunotherapy resistance in tumors. Regarding time point: before trial treatment. Primers targeting TRAV and TRBV primed first-strand cDNA, covering alpha and beta chains. With a V-primer adapter and a constant-region primer, TCRs were amplified for around 20 PCR cycles. Via MiXCR, TCRdb re-called the reads, giving one row per CDR3 protein. The data hold around 99,000 distinct CDR3 sequences, with 9.4% observed a single time. The CDR3 length is 14 residues. Trimming pared 0 bases from V and 4 bases from J, leaving 9 bases between. In germline, CDR1 is SGHTA, CDR2 FQGNSA.

Material: PBMCs, obtained before treatment. The gene calls are TRBV7-2 and TRBJ2-5, with D uncertain. The clonotype comes from a male donor with prostate cancer. CDR3 region: CASSLAAPRETQYF. Written as DNA, the CDR3 is TGTGCCAGCAGCTTAGCGGCCCCCAGAGAGACCCAGTACTTC.